Shown below are 29 T cell receptor beta chains from a single sample sequenced in a study of blood T cell repertoires in COVID-19. Sequencing was performed with immunoSEQ multiplex PCR; in TCRdb, only in-frame clones are kept and a portion is missing. The data show 35,000 to 45,000 clones, 70% to 90% seen once. Sequencing input: peripheral blood. The receptors originated from a man aged 65 to 79 with active COVID-19.

This chain links TRBV12-3 or TRBV12-4 with TRBJ2-2; the D is unclear. CDR3 size: 11 residues. Trimming left V 2 bases short and J 8 bases short, with 3 bases between. The CDR3: CASSLLGELFF. As DNA, the CDR3 is TGTGCCAGCAGTTTACTGGGGGAGCTGTTTTTT.

The V call is TRBV19, the J call TRBJ2-2; 13 nucleotides agree with TRBD2. With 7 bases clipped from V and 4 bases from J, the junction kept 6 bases outside the gene matches. The CDR3 is 16 residues long. The germline gives CDR1 LNHDA, CDR2 SQIVND (reference sequence). CDR3 region: CASKGTSGASTGELFF. The CDR3 bases are TGTGCCAGTAAAGGGACTAGCGGGGCGAGCACCGGGGAGCTGTTTTTT. Full variable domain (missing parts from reference TRBV19 and TRBJ2-2): DGGITQSPKYLFRKEGQNVTLSCEQNLNHDAMYWYRQDPGQGLRLIYYSQIVNDFQKGDIAEGYSVSREKKESFPLTVTSAQKNPTAFYLCASKGTSGASTGELFFGEGSRLTVL.

The chain carries TRBV12-3 or TRBV12-4 and TRBJ2-7; tentatively, D is TRBD1 (5 bases). CDR3 size: 12 residues. The ends were cut back, 3 bases at V and 7 bases at J, with 10 bases in the middle. In DNA, the CDR3 is TGTGCCAGCAGTTTGACAGCGAGGGAGCAGTACTTC. Translating it yields CASSLTAREQYF.

This chain uses TRBV6-5 with TRBJ2-5; D not certain. Trimming stripped 6 bases from V and 4 bases from J, with 6 bases between. The CDR3 has 11 residues. The germline V gene encodes CDR1 MNHEY and CDR2 SVGAGI. The CDR3 coding sequence is TGTGCCAGCAGGGCAGGAGAGACCCAGTACTTC. Its translation: CASRAGETQYF.

This chain joins TRBV5-5 and TRBJ1-4; no reliable D call. There are 20 residues in the CDR3. Trimming removed 4 bases from V and 6 bases from J, with 31 bases in between. CDR1 SGHKS and CDR2 YYEKEE come from the germline V gene (reference sequence). CDR3 coding DNA: TGTGCCAGCAGCCCCCCCCTCCGGCGTCCGGGGTATCAACCTCATGAAAAACTGTTTTTT. Protein: CASSPPLRRPGYQPHEKLFF.

This chain connects TRBV27 to TRBJ2-7; 12 bases agree with TRBD2. The CDR3 is made up of 16 amino acids. V was clipped by 6 bases and J by 2 bases; unmatched bases: 8. Germline V lookup: CDR1 MNHEY, CDR2 SMNVEV (reference sequence). The CDR3 protein is CASRLTSSGRAYEQYF. The CDR3 DNA follows: TGTGCCAGCAGGCTGACCTCTAGCGGGAGGGCCTACGAGCAGTACTTC.

This chain uses TRBV7-8 with TRBJ1-2; D may be TRBD1 (6 bases). V lost 0 bases to trimming and J lost 2 bases, with 10 bases between them. This CDR3 contains 15 residues. Germline assignment: CDR1 SGHVS and CDR2 FQNEAQ. This CDR3 reads CASSLAGGQNYGYTF. In nucleotides, the CDR3 is TGTGCCAGCAGCTTAGCGGGGGGGCAGAACTATGGCTACACCTTC.

V usage is TRBV4-2 and J usage is TRBJ2-7; D is perhaps TRBD1 (6 bases). Per the germline V gene, CDR1 is LGHNA and CDR2 is YNFKEQ. This CDR3 spans 15 amino acids. The ends were cut back, 1 base at V and 2 bases at J, with 12 bases in the middle. The CDR3 DNA sequence: TGTGCCAGCAGCCAAGGGGGACATGACACCTACGAGCAGTACTTC. Residues: CASSQGGHDTYEQYF.

The rearrangement links TRBV5-6 to TRBJ2-5, with TRBD2 matching 14 bases. The CDR3 has 17 residues. Unmatched junction bases numbered 8, after V lost 3 bases and J lost 4 bases. Germline CDR1 and CDR2: SGHDT and YYEEEE. CDR3: CASSSGGLAGDGETQYF. As DNA, the CDR3 is TGTGCCAGCAGCTCAGGGGGACTAGCGGGAGACGGAGAGACCCAGTACTTC. Full variable domain (rest looked up from reference TRBV5-6 and TRBJ2-5): DAGVTQSPTHLIKTRGQQVTLRCSPKSGHDTVSWYQQALGQGPQFIFQYYEEEERQRGNFPDRFSGHQFPNYSSELNVNALLLGDSALYLCASSSGGLAGDGETQYFGPGTRLLVL.

J is TRBJ2-3 and V is TRBV9; 7 bases fit TRBD1. V was pared by 4 bases and J by 2 bases, with 13 bases of the junction left unmatched. This CDR3 comprises 17 residues. From germline, CDR1 is SGDLS and CDR2 YYNGEE. CDR3 DNA: TGTGCCAGCAGCACCGAGACCCTCGGGACAGACACAGATACGCAGTATTTT. Protein sequence: CASSTETLGTDTDTQYF.

This chain links TRBV4-2 with TRBJ1-5, with D maybe TRBD1 (5 bases). Trimming removed 5 bases at V and 2 bases at J, with 19 bases between. From germline, CDR1 is LGHNA and CDR2 YNFKEQ. CDR3 length: 17 amino acids. CDR3 bases: TGTGCCAGCAGCTATTTTCTCGGGGGTGCACGCAATCAGCCCCAGCATTTT. It is translated as CASSYFLGGARNQPQHF.

The chain uses TRBV10-3 and TRBJ2-2, with TRBD2 identical over 11 bases. In germline, CDR1 is ENHRY, CDR2 SYGVKD. The CDR3 loop spans 15 amino acids. The J segment lost 6 bases and the V segment lost 3 bases, leaving 3 bases of the junction unmatched. CDR3 region: CAISDSGGAAGELFF. DNA of the CDR3: TGTGCCATCAGTGATAGCGGGGGGGCCGCCGGGGAGCTGTTTTTT.

This chain links TRBV7-7 with TRBJ2-3; the D is unclear. This CDR3 contains 15 residues. Trimming took 3 bases from V and 1 from J, leaving 11 bases between them. In germline, CDR1 is SSHAT, CDR2 FNYEAQ (reference sequence). The DNA for the CDR3 is TGTGCCAGCAGCTTGGGTCCCGAGGGCACAGATACGCAGTATTTT. Translation gives CASSLGPEGTDTQYF.

The chain uses TRBV11-2 and TRBJ1-1, with D perhaps matching TRBD1 (6 bases). The germline CDR1 and CDR2 sequences are SGHAT and FQNNGV. Trimming took off 3 bases at V and 5 bases at J, with 28 bases between the two ends. The CDR3 sequence is 19 residues long. CDR3 sequence (DNA): TGTGCCAGCAGCTTGATAGGACAGCCATACAACTCCCCAGGGACTGAAGCTTTCTTT. This encodes CASSLIGQPYNSPGTEAFF.

This clone showed up just once. The V call is TRBV7-9, the J call TRBJ1-4; D gene ambiguous. The V end lost 1 base, the J end lost 11 bases, and 11 bases lay between the germline ends. This CDR3 has 13 amino acids. Germline loops: CDR1 SEHNR, CDR2 FQNEAQ (reference sequence). CDR3 sequence reads: CASSLVEVSKLFF. In DNA form, the CDR3 reads TGTGCCAGCAGCTTAGTAGAAGTATCCAAACTGTTTTTT.

The chain is built from TRBV5-1 and TRBJ1-3; 7 positions agree with TRBD1. The V segment lost 5 bases and the J segment 4 bases; nucleotides outside the gene matches: 6. This CDR3 has 14 amino acids. Germline loops: CDR1 SGHRS, CDR2 YFSETQ. As DNA, the CDR3 is TGCGCCAGCAGGACAGGGCAAGCCGGAAACACCATATATTTT. Translating gives CASRTGQAGNTIYF.

The chain uses TRBV29-1 and TRBJ2-7; D perhaps matches TRBD1 (6 bases). Trimming took 5 bases from V and 2 from J, leaving 10 bases between them. Per the germline V gene, CDR1 is SQVTM and CDR2 is ANQGSEA. The CDR3 sequence is 12 residues long. The DNA of the CDR3 is TGCAGCGTTCGAACAGGGCCCTACGAGCAGTACTTC. Residues: CSVRTGPYEQYF.

The chain carries TRBV9 and TRBJ1-4; TRBD1 aligns across 7 bases. Trimming at V came to 4 bases and at J to 2 bases, leaving 8 bases not matched to a gene. The CDR3 spans 16 residues. The germline V gene has CDR1 SGDLS and CDR2 YYNGEE. CDR3 loop: CASSRHRGSTNEKLFF. In DNA, the CDR3 is TGTGCCAGCAGCCGGCACAGGGGCTCGACTAATGAAAAACTGTTTTTT.

This clone appeared once. The rearrangement uses TRBV6-5 and TRBJ2-7; 9 nucleotides line up with TRBD1. Germline loops: CDR1 MNHEY, CDR2 SVGAGI. J was trimmed by 5 bases and V by 5 bases; bases with no gene match: 10. The CDR3 totals 15 residues. Here the CDR3 DNA reads TGTGCCAGCAGTAAGCCGACAGGGGGTTTTGACGAGCAGTACTTC. Its protein is CASSKPTGGFDEQYF.

The J gene is TRBJ1-4, the V gene TRBV28, with D hard to call. Germline assignment: CDR1 MDHEN and CDR2 SYDVKM. The CDR3 consists of 13 residues. V shed 4 bases and J shed 5 bases, with 8 bases lying between them. The CDR3 nucleotides read TGTGCCAGCAGTTACCTACCGAATGAAAAACTGTTTTTT. It codes for CASSYLPNEKLFF.

The V call is TRBV7-9, the J call TRBJ1-5; D is unresolved. V was trimmed by 5 bases and J by 7 bases, leaving 15 bases between them. There are 14 residues in the CDR3. The V gene's germline CDR1 is SEHNR and CDR2 FQNEAQ (reference sequence). The CDR3 nucleotides are TGTGCCAGCAGCCCAGGCGCGGGAATCCAGCCCCAGCATTTT. It specifies CASSPGAGIQPQHF.

The rearrangement uses TRBV19 and TRBJ1-5; 7 bases are a match to TRBD1. Germline loops: CDR1 LNHDA, CDR2 SQIVND (reference sequence). This CDR3 is built from 15 residues. J was trimmed by 4 bases and V by 1 base; bases with no gene match: 4. The CDR3 loop reads CASSIAGQINQPQHF. The CDR3 DNA sequence: TGTGCCAGTAGTATAGCGGGACAGATTAATCAGCCCCAGCATTTT.

This rearrangement joins TRBV7-8 to TRBJ2-1, with a tentative D call TRBD2 (5 bases). The CDR3 has 16 amino acids. Germline V lookup: CDR1 SGHVS, CDR2 FQNEAQ. The V gene lost 2 bases and the J gene lost 2 bases, with 13 bases spanning the gap. DNA of the CDR3: TGTGCCAGCAGCTTATCAGGCCCGCGGGCCTACAATGAGCAGTTCTTC. This codes for CASSLSGPRAYNEQFF.

This clone was detected a few times. This chain joins TRBV12-3 or TRBV12-4 and TRBJ2-7; 7 positions agree with TRBD2. This CDR3 has 13 amino acids. Trimming cost V 4 bases and J 2 bases; bases outside gene matches: 2. CDR3: CASSSAGAYEQYF. The CDR3, as DNA: TGTGCCAGCAGTTCTGCGGGGGCCTACGAGCAGTACTTC.

The rearrangement joins TRBV4-1 to TRBJ2-1; 10 nucleotides agree with TRBD1. With V trimmed by 5 bases and J by 3 bases, 7 bases remained unmatched. Germline assignment: CDR1 MGHRA and CDR2 YSYEKL. CDR3 length equals 16 residues. CDR3 bases: TGCGCCAGCAGCTCAACCCGGGACAGGGGCTACAATGAGCAGTTCTTC. The encoded protein is CASSSTRDRGYNEQFF.

The V call is TRBV3-1 (or the pseudogene TRBV3-2), the J call TRBJ2-1, with 7 bases identical to TRBD1. The CDR3 runs to 14 residues. Trimming took 7 bases from V and 4 from J; bases not matched to a gene: 7. Germline CDR1 reads LGHDT; CDR2 reads YNNKEL (reference sequence). The CDR3 bases are TGTGCCAGCACCCTAAGGGGGCAATACAATGAGCAGTTCTTC. It encodes CASTLRGQYNEQFF.

The DNA for the CDR3 is TGTGCCAGCTCACCTGCGACTAGCCGAACCTACGAGCAGTACTTC. Protein: CASSPATSRTYEQYF. The V call is TRBV18, the J call TRBJ2-7, with 7 positions matching TRBD2. V dropped 3 bases and J dropped 2; count of bases not matched to a gene: 7. Germline values: CDR1 KGHSH, CDR2 LQKENI. This CDR3 is built from 15 residues.

This chain joins TRBV18 and TRBJ1-3, with 8 bases matching TRBD1. With 6 bases clipped from V and 3 bases from J, the junction kept 4 bases outside the gene matches. Germline V gene sequence: CDR1 KGHSH, CDR2 LQKENI. The CDR3 runs 14 residues. The CDR3, as DNA: TGTGCCAGCTCGCTACAGGGGGTTGGAAACACCATATATTTT. The encoded protein is CASSLQGVGNTIYF.

CDR3 sequence (DNA): TGTGCCAGCTCACGTACAGGACGCCTCTACGAGCAGTACTTC. Residues: CASSRTGRLYEQYF. The chain carries TRBV18 and TRBJ2-7; perhaps TRBD1 as D (5 bases). This CDR3 spans 14 amino acids. Trimming removed 4 bases from V and 3 bases from J, with 13 bases in between. Germline CDR1 is KGHSH and CDR2 is LQKENI.